The 9 T cell receptor beta chains below all came from one sample that was sequenced in a study of post-analysis software for immune sequencing data. Study-level findings and limits: TRBV5-6, TRBV5-1 and TRBV20-1 were among roughly five TRBV segments more frequent in patients than controls.

Each TCR beta cDNA library carried unique molecular identifiers. TCRdb re-analysed the PCR reads in MiXCR, keeping a single row per CDR3 protein. Of approximately 570,000 distinct CDR3 sequences in the sample, 44% were seen once. No cognate antigen is known for these TCRs. The sequenced material came from blood. Receptors originate from a girl between 5 and 17 years old with multiple sclerosis.

This clonotype showed up just a few times. V usage is TRBV12-3 or TRBV12-4 and J usage is TRBJ2-1, with D possibly being TRBD2 (6 bases). The ends were cut back, 9 bases at V and 4 bases at J, with 10 bases in the middle. The CDR3 length is 12 residues. The CDR3 region has the DNA TGTGCCAGTAGCGGTTCTTACAATGAGCAGTTCTTC. The encoded protein is CASSGSYNEQFF.

This clonotype showed up just a few times. The J gene is TRBJ2-3, the V gene TRBV20-1; 7 bases are a match to TRBD2. Trimming took 3 bases from V and 6 from J; bases not matched to a gene: 9. CDR3 length equals 14 residues. Germline lookup yields CDR1 DFQATT and CDR2 SNEGSKA (reference sequence). The CDR3 DNA reads as TGCAGTGCTAGCGGGGGGTCCCCTCGGGATACGCAGTATTTT. Translating gives CSASGGSPRDTQYF.

This clonotype has a handful of counts. The chain has TRBV5-1 and TRBJ1-2, with a possible D match to TRBD1 (5 bases). CDR3 length equals 14 residues. Germline lookup yields CDR1 SGHRS and CDR2 YFSETQ. V lost 0 bases to trimming and J lost 2 bases, with 8 bases between them. The CDR3 is CASSLGQKNYGYTF. The CDR3 region has the DNA TGCGCCAGCAGCTTGGGACAGAAGAACTATGGCTACACCTTC.

This chain joins TRBV2 and TRBJ2-5, with D unresolved. The assigned J gene may be wrong: the sequence end matches TRBJ2-7 better. The CDR3 is 11 amino acids. Germline CDR1 and CDR2: SNHLY and FYNNEI. Here the CDR3 DNA reads TGTGCCAGCAGTGAAGTTCACGAGCAGTACTTC. Translated, it gives CASSEVHEQYF.

The J gene is TRBJ1-4, the V gene TRBV6-1, with D uncertain. V was clipped by 7 bases and J by 4 bases, with 10 bases between them. The germline V gene encodes CDR1 MNHNS and CDR2 SASEGT. This CDR3 spans 13 amino acids. Here the CDR3 reads CASNGLHNEKLFF. The CDR3 nucleotides read TGTGCCAGCAATGGCCTGCATAATGAAAAACTGTTTTTT.

The chain uses TRBV2 and TRBJ2-1; 10 nucleotides match TRBD2. CDR1 and CDR2 (germline): SNHLY, FYNNEI. V dropped 5 bases and J dropped 8; count of bases not matched to a gene: 9. This CDR3 contains 15 residues. Here the CDR3 DNA reads TGTGCCAGCAGTTTGCCGGGACTAGCGATGGATGAGCAGTTCTTC. Translated, it gives CASSLPGLAMDEQFF.

This clonotype was detected only a few times. The V gene is TRBV29-1, the J gene TRBJ2-7; the D is unclear. V was trimmed by 3 bases and J by 3 bases, leaving 12 bases between them. The CDR3 spans 13 residues. CDR1 is SQVTM, CDR2 ANQGSEA, per germline. Here the CDR3 reads CSVDSGFGYEQYF. The DNA of the CDR3 is TGCAGCGTTGATTCGGGTTTCGGCTACGAGCAGTACTTC.

The V gene is TRBV5-1, the J gene TRBJ2-4; TRBD2 aligns across 8 bases. The end of the DNA fits TRBJ2-7 better, so the J call may be wrong. The CDR3 runs 14 residues. CDR1 and CDR2 from the germline V gene are SGHRS and YFSETQ. The CDR3 is CASSLGAGDNEQYF. Written as DNA, the CDR3 is TGCGCCAGCAGCTTGGGAGCGGGAGACAACGAGCAGTACTTC.

In this sample, this clonotype turned up once. The chain links TRBV7-9 to TRBJ2-7; no firm D call. The V gene's germline CDR1 is SEHNR and CDR2 FQNEAQ (reference sequence). This CDR3 has 12 amino acids. V dropped 5 bases and J dropped 4 bases, with 9 bases sitting between them. The CDR3 loop is CASSAARYEQYF. The CDR3 nucleotides are TGTGCCAGCAGCGCTGCGAGATACGAGCAGTACTTC.